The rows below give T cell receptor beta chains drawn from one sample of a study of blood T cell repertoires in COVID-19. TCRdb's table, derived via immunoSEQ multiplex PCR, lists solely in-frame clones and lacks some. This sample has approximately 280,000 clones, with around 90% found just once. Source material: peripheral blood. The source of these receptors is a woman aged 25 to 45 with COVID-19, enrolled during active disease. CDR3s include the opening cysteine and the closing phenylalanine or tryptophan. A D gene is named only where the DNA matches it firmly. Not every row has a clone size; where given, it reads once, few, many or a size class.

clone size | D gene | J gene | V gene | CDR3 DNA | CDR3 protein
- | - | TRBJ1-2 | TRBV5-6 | TGTGCCAGCAGCTTTACGCATACCTTCGGTGGCTACACCTTC | CASSFTHTFGGYTF
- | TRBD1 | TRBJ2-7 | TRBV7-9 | TGTGCCAGCAGCCAGATAAGGACAGGGGACGAGCAGTACTTC | CASSQIRTGDEQYF
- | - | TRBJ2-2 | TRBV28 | TGTGCCAGCAGTTTGAGTGTGGCGGTAACGGGCGGGGAGCTGTTTTTT | CASSLSVAVTGGELFF
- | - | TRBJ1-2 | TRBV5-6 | TGTGCCAGCAGCTTGAGGGGCTATGGCTACACCTTC | CASSLRGYGYTF
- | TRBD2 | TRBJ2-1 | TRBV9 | TGTGCCAGCAGCCTCCGTTTAGCGGGAGGGCCGGGTGAGCAGTTCTTC | CASSLRLAGGPGEQFF
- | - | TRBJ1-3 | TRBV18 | TGTGCCAGCTCACCACCGATGGGGCGGTTATCTGGAAACACCATATATTTT | CASSPPMGRLSGNTIYF
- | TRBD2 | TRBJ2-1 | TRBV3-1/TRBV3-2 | TGTGCCAGCAGCCTTTCCGGGACTAGGGAGTTCTTC | CASSLSGTREFF
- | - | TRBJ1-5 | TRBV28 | TGTGCCAGCAGCCGGGGGGGATCTAGCAATCAGCCCCAGCATTTT | CASSRGGSSNQPQHF
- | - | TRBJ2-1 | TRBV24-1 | TGTGCCACCAGTGACCCCAGTGGTAGCTCTAGCTCCTACAATGAGCAGTTCTTC | CATSDPSGSSSSYNEQFF
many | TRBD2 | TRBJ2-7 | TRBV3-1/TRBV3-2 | TGTGCCAGCAGCCCGTTAGCGGGGGGTGGCCTCAACGAGCAGTACTTC | CASSPLAGGGLNEQYF
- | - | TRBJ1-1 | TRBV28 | TGTGCCAGCAGTTTAAGGGTCCGGACAGTCCTCAACACTGAAGCTTTCTTT | CASSLRVRTVLNTEAFF
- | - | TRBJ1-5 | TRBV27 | TGTGCCAGCAGTGGACACTTGAATCAGCCCCAGCATTTT | CASSGHLNQPQHF
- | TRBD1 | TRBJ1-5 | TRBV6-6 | TGTGCCAGCAGAGGACAGGGACGGGGTCAGCCCCAGCATTTT | CASRGQGRGQPQHF
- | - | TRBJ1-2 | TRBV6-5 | TGTGCCAGCAGTTACACCATACTCAAATCAAACTATGGCTACACCTTC | CASSYTILKSNYGYTF
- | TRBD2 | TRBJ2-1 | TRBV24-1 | TGTGCCACCAGTGATCCCGGCGGAGCGGGAACGAATGAGCAGTTCTTC | CATSDPGGAGTNEQFF
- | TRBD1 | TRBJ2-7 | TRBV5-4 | TGTGCCAGCAGCCTCCGGGACAGGGGGACCGGCGAGCAGTACTTC | CASSLRDRGTGEQYF
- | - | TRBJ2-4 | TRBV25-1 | TGTGCCACCGCGTCGGCGGATATAAACATTCAGTACTTC | CATASADINIQYF
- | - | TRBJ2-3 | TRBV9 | TGTGCCAGCAGCGTAGTAGGGAGAGTTAGCACAGATACGCAGTATTTT | CASSVVGRVSTDTQYF
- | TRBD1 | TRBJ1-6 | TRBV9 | TGTGCCAGCAGCGAAAGACCGGGACAGAGTAATTCACCCCTCCACTTT | CASSERPGQSNSPLHF
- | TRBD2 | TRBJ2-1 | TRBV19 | TGTGCCAGTAGTATCGGACTAGCGGGCTTCGATGAGCAGTTCTTC | CASSIGLAGFDEQFF
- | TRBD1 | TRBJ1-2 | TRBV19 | TGTGCCAGTAGTTCCACGCCGGGACAGGGGGCTTGGAACTATGGCTACACCTTC | CASSSTPGQGAWNYGYTF
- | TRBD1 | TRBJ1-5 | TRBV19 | TGTGCCAGTAGTATCTCGCCCAGGGGGATTCAGCCCCAGCATTTT | CASSISPRGIQPQHF